This TCR beta chain derives from a study of blood T cell repertoires in COVID-19. Study in general: In each case, the material was cDNA or gDNA derived from T cells, B-cell-depleted T cells, or PBMCs.

As originally analysed: Amplification with reference gene primers provided the estimates of nucleated cell counts. Generated by immunoSEQ multiplex PCR, the TCRdb table keeps only in-frame clones and is missing some. That table is the source of V, J and clone size, and D and trimming were worked out from the DNA. The table has about 150,000 clones, 80% to 90% seen once. Germline V gives CDR1 SGDLS, CDR2 YYNGEE. The germline V and J ends were trimmed by 0 bases and 7 bases, with 11 bases remaining between them. The CDR3 runs 15 residues. The receptor was isolated from a woman aged 40-49 years with acute or convalescent COVID-19. The V and J genes are TRBV9 and TRBJ1-6; D might be TRBD1 (5 bases). The source material was peripheral blood. For the CDR3, the DNA is TGTGCCAGCAGCGTAGGACAGAACCCCAATTCACCCCTCCACTTT. Translated: CASSVGQNPNSPLHF.